The clone carrying this T cell receptor beta chain has a single count. This entry belongs to a study of TIL therapy for anti-PD-1-resistant metastatic lung cancer. Sample time point: pre-treatment sample, taken before nivolumab and TIL therapy. CDR3 length: 20 amino acids. Germline V gene sequence: CDR1 SGHNT, CDR2 YYREEE (reference sequence). V gave up 3 bases and J gave up 0 bases; unmatched junction bases: 11. Sequencing used immunoSEQ v3. The repertoire was sequenced with immunoSEQ multiplex PCR; TCRdb's copy has only in-frame clones and lacks some. The repertoire has around 50,000 clones, 70% to 75% of them found once; the top ten carry less than 2%.

The clonotype was recovered from a person between 25 and 80 years old with non-small cell lung cancer. Sequenced here: blood, sampled at baseline. V gene TRBV5-4 combines with J gene TRBJ2-2; 13 bases line up with TRBD2. This CDR3 reads CASSYLLFGLAGANTGELFF. CDR3 nucleotides: TGTGCCAGCAGCTACCTCCTCTTTGGACTAGCGGGAGCGAACACCGGGGAGCTGTTTTTT. The entire variable domain, with the rest obtained from reference TRBV5-4 and TRBJ2-2, is as follows: ETGVTQSPTHLIKTRGQQVTLRCSSQSGHNTVSWYQQALGQGPQFIFQYYREEENGRGNFPPRFSGLQFPNYSSELNVNALELDDSALYLCASSYLLFGLAGANTGELFFGEGSRLTVL.